These 6 T cell receptor beta chains were sequenced from one sample in a study of cytomegalovirus exposure and HLA in healthy donors. Primers for the PCR totalled 60 Vbeta and 13 Jbeta. Sequencing was performed with immunoSEQ multiplex PCR; in TCRdb, only in-frame clones are kept and a portion is missing. The sample holds more than 65,000 clones, approximately 78% seen once. Sequences were obtained from PBMCs. All receptors come from a man between 18 and 29 years old in good health and CMV-seronegative.

This chain connects TRBV29-1 to TRBJ2-5, with a possible D match to TRBD2 (6 bases). Germline assignment: CDR1 SQVTM and CDR2 ANQGSEA. The CDR3 is made up of 14 amino acids. The ends were cut back, 1 base at V and 5 bases at J, with 14 bases in the middle. CDR3 protein: CSVEVHGAGETQYF. CDR3 DNA: TGCAGCGTTGAAGTCCATGGGGCGGGGGAGACCCAGTACTTC.

The gene calls are TRBV28 and TRBJ1-2; no reliable D call. Germline assignment: CDR1 MDHEN and CDR2 SYDVKM. CDR3 length: 11 amino acids. V shed 6 bases and J shed 4 bases, with 6 bases lying between them. The CDR3 is CASSLLYGYTF. CDR3 coding DNA: TGTGCCAGCAGCCTACTCTATGGCTACACCTTC.

V gene TRBV4-3 combines with J gene TRBJ2-2; perhaps TRBD2 as D (6 bases). V gave up 0 bases and J gave up 6 bases, with 11 bases separating them. The CDR3 runs 15 residues. Germline-derived CDR1 and CDR2 are LGHNA and YSLEER. This chain's CDR3 is CASSQDLREAGELFF. CDR3 DNA sequence: TGCGCCAGCAGCCAAGATTTAAGGGAGGCCGGGGAGCTGTTTTTT.

The genes are TRBV2 and TRBJ1-5; TRBD1 matches at 7 bases. Looked up from germline, CDR1 is SNHLY and CDR2 is FYNNEI. This CDR3 has 15 residues. V shed 7 bases, J shed 0 bases, and the junction held 6 bases outside the gene matches. In nucleotides, the CDR3 is TGTGCCAGCATACCCGACAGGGCTAGCAATCAGCCCCAGCATTTT. Translating gives CASIPDRASNQPQHF.

The chain links TRBV4-3 to TRBJ2-1, with D possibly matching TRBD2 (5 bases). V was shortened by 1 base and J by 3 bases, with 13 bases between the two germline ends. This CDR3 has 16 residues. Germline V gene sequence: CDR1 LGHNA, CDR2 YSLEER. CDR3 nucleotide sequence: TGCGCCAGCAGCCAAGGTCATTCGGGGATCTACAATGAGCAGTTCTTC. Encoded protein: CASSQGHSGIYNEQFF.

This clone was detected a few times. The chain links TRBV21-1 to TRBJ1-5; the table calls TRBD1, which could not be checked here. TRBV21-1 is a documented pseudogene. The length of the CDR3 is 15 residues. The CDR3 DNA sequence: TGTGCCAGCAGCACTTCCTACAGGGCTGGTCAGCCCCAGCATTTT. It codes for CASSTSYRAGQPQHF.